Sequencing of this T cell receptor (beta chain) was carried out in a study of T cells in Graves' hyperthyroidism and ophthalmopathy. CDR3 length: 13 amino acids. The V gene's germline CDR1 is MGHDK and CDR2 SYGVNS. V lost 4 bases to trimming and J lost 7 bases; unmatched junction nucleotides: 4. Authors of the study amplified TCR beta CDR3 regions from RNA transcripts. The study used the HTBI primer set for a first-round RT-PCR of the TCR CDR3. In TCRdb, the multiplex PCR reads were re-called with MiXCR into one record per CDR3 protein. The table includes fewer than 900,000 distinct CDR3 sequences, around 15% detected once. This clonotype was seen many times. Its antigen is unidentified. Broader study findings: Most clonotypes expanded in the thyroid (above 0.001) were also present in blood.

The sequencing sample was made of blood. J is TRBJ2-1 and V is TRBV25-1; TRBD2 matches at 7 bases. This TCR was sampled from a man aged 18 to 35 with Graves' hyperthyroidism. The CDR3 DNA sequence: TGTGCCAGCAGTGGACTAGCAGTAAATGAGCAGTTCTTC. This gives the protein CASSGLAVNEQFF.